This entry concerns a single T cell receptor beta chain. Authors' methods: From reference gene primer amplification, estimates of nucleated cell counts were derived. Measured with immunoSEQ multiplex PCR; TCRdb has only the in-frame clones, and not every one. That table is the source of V, J and clone size, and D and trimming were worked out from the DNA. The data contain roughly 220,000 clones, roughly 84% of them singletons. The sample belongs to a study of blood T cell repertoires in COVID-19. Study overall: Italy, Spain and the United States were the sources of the convalescent and acute COVID-19 samples.

Unmatched junction bases numbered 4, after V lost 3 bases and J lost 5 bases. This CDR3 has 15 residues. The V gene's germline CDR1 is SEHNR and CDR2 FQNEAQ (reference sequence). Adults between roughly 18 and 100 years of age took part from some 25 US areas. Self-reported history from a screening survey and questionnaire set each donor's cohort. The genes are TRBV7-9 and TRBJ2-1; 10 bases are shared with TRBD1. Material: PBMCs or T cells enriched from blood (not recorded which). This receptor was obtained from a woman in her thirties or forties who had recovered from COVID-19. The CDR3 reads CASSFGDRGHNEQFF. DNA of the CDR3: TGTGCCAGCAGCTTTGGGGACAGGGGTCACAATGAGCAGTTCTTC.